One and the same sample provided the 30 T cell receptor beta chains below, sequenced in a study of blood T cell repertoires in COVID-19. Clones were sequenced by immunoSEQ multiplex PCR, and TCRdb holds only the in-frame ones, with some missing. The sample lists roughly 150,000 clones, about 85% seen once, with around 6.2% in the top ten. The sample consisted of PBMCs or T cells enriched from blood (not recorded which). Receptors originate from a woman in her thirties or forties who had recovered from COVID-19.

The CDR3: CASSSGQDYNEQFF. Here the CDR3 DNA reads TGCGCCAGCAGCTCGGGACAGGATTACAATGAGCAGTTCTTC. J is TRBJ2-1 and V is TRBV5-1; 8 bases align to TRBD1. Looked up from germline, CDR1 is SGHRS and CDR2 is YFSETQ. Trimming took 3 bases from V and 4 from J; bases not matched to a gene: 3. The CDR3 has 14 amino acids.

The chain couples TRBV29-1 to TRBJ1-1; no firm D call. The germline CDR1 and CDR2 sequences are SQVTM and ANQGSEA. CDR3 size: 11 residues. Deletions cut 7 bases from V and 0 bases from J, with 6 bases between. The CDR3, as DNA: TGCAGCGCCGCGCTGAACACTGAAGCTTTCTTT. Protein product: CSAALNTEAFF.

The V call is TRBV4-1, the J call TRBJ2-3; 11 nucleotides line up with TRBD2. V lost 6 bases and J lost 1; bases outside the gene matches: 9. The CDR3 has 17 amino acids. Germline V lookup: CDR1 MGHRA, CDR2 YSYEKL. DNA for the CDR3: TGCGCCAGCAGGGGATTAGCGGGAGGGCATGGCACAGATACGCAGTATTTT. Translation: CASRGLAGGHGTDTQYF.

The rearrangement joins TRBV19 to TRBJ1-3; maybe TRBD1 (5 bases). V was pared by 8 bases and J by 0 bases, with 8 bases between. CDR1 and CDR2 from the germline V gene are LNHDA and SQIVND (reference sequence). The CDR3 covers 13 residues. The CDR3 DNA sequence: TGTGCCAGTTCAGGGTTCTCTGGAAACACCATATATTTT. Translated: CASSGFSGNTIYF.

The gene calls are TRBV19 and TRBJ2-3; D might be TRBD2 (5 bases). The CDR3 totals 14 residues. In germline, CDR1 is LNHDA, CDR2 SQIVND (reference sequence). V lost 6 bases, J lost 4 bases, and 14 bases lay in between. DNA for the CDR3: TGTGCCAGTAGGACCGGAGCGGCAGCAGATACGCAGTATTTT. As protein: CASRTGAAADTQYF.

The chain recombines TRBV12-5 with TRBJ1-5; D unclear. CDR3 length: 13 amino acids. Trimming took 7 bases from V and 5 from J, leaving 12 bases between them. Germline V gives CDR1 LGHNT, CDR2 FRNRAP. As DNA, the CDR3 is TGTGCTAGTGCCCTAACCGGAGATCAGCCCCAGCATTTT. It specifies CASALTGDQPQHF.

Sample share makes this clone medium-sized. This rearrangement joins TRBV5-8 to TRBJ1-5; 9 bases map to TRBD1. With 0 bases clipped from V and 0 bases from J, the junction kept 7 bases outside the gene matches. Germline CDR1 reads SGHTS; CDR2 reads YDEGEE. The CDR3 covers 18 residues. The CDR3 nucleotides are TGTGCCAGCAGCTTGGCCTGGAACAGGGGGCTTAGCAATCAGCCCCAGCATTTT. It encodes CASSLAWNRGLSNQPQHF. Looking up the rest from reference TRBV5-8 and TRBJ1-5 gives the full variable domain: EAGVTQSPTHLIKTRGQQATLRCSPISGHTSVYWYQQALGLGLQFLLWYDEGEERNRGNFPPRFSGRQFPNYSSELNVNALELEDSALYLCASSLAWNRGLSNQPQHFGDGTRLSIL.

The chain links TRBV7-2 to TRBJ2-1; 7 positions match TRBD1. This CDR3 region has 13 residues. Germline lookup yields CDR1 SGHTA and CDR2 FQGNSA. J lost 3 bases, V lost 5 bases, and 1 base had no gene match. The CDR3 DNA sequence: TGTGCCAGCAGCCCAGGGGGCTACAATGAGCAGTTCTTC. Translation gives CASSPGGYNEQFF.

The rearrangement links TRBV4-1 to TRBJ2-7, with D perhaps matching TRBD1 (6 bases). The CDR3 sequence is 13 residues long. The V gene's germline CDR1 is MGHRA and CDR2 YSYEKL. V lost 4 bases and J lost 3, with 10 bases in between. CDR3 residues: CASSLTQGYEQYF. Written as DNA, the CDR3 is TGCGCCAGCAGCCTTACACAGGGCTACGAGCAGTACTTC.

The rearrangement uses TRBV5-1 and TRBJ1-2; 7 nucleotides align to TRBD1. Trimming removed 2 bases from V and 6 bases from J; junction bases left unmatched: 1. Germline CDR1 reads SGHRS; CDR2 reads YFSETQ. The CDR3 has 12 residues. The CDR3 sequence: CASSLGGNGYTF. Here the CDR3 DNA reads TGCGCCAGCAGCTTAGGGGGCAATGGCTACACCTTC.

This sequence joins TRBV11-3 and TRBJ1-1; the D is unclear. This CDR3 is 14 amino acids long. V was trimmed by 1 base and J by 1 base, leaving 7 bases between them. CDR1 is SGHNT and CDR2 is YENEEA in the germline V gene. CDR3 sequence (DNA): TGTGCCAGCAGCTTAGCTAAGAAGAACACTGAAGCTTTCTTT. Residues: CASSLAKKNTEAFF.

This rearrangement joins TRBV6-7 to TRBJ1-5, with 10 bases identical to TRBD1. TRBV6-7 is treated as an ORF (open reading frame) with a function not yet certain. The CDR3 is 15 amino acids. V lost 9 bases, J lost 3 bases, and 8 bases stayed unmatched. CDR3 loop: CASTSGTGDNQPQHF. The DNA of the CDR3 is TGTGCCAGTACTTCCGGGACAGGGGACAATCAGCCCCAGCATTTT.

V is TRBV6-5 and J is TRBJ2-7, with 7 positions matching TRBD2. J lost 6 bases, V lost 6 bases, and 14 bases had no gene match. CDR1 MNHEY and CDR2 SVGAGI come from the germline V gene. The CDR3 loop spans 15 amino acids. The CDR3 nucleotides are TGTGCCAGCAGACCCTTCCGGGACTATTCGACCGAGCAGTACTTC. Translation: CASRPFRDYSTEQYF.

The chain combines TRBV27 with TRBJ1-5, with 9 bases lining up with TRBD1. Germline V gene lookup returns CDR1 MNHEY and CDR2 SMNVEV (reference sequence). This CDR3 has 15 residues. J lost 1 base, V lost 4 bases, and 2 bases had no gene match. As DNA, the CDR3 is TGTGCCAGCAGTTACACAGGGGGCAGCAATCAGCCCCAGCATTTT. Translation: CASSYTGGSNQPQHF.

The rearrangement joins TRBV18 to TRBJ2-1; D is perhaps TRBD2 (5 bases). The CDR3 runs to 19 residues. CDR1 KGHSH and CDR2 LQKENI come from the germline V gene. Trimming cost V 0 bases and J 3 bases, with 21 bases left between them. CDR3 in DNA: TGTGCCAGCTCACCACCATACGAAATCAATGAAGACTACTACAATGAGCAGTTCTTC. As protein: CASSPPYEINEDYYNEQFF.

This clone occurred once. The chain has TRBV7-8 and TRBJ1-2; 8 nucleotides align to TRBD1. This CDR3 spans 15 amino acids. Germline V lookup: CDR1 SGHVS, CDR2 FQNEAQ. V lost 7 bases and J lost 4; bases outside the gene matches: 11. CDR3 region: CASIEDREGSYGYTF. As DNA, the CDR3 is TGTGCCAGCATCGAGGACAGGGAGGGCAGCTATGGCTACACCTTC.

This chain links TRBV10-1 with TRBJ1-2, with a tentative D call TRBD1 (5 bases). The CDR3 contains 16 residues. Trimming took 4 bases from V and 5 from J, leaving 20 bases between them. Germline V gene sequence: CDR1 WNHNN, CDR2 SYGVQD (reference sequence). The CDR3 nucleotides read TGCGCCAGCAGTGGACTCGGGACTCGGCTTTTATATGGCTACACCTTC. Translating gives CASSGLGTRLLYGYTF.

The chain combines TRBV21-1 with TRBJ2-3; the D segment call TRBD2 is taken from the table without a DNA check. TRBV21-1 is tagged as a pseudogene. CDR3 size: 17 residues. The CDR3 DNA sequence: TGTGCCAGCAGCAAAGATGCTAGCGGGGGGAGCACAGATACGCAGTATTTT. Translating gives CASSKDASGGSTDTQYF.

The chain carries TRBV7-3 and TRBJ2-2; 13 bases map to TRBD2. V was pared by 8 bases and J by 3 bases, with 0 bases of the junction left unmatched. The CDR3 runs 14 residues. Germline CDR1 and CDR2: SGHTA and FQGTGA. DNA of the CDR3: TGTGCCAGCGGACTAGCGGGAGACACCGGGGAGCTGTTTTTT. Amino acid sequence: CASGLAGDTGELFF.

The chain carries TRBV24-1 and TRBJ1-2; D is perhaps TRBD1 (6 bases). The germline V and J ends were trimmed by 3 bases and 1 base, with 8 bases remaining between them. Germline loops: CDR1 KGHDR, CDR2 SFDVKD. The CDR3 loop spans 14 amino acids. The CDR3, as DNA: TGTGCCACCAGTGATAGGACAGTTAACTATGGCTACACCTTC. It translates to CATSDRTVNYGYTF.

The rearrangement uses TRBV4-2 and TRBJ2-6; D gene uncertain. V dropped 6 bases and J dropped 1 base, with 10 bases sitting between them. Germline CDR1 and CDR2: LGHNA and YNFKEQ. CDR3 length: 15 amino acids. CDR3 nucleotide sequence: TGTGCCAGCAGGCCTGAGAATTCTGGGGCCAACGTCCTGACTTTC. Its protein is CASRPENSGANVLTF.

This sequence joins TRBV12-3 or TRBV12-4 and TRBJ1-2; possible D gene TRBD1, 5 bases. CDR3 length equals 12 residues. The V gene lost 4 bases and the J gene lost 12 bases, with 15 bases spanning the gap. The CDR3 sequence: CASSSRVAFNTF. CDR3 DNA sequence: TGTGCCAGCAGTTCCAGGGTTGCATTTAACACCTTC.

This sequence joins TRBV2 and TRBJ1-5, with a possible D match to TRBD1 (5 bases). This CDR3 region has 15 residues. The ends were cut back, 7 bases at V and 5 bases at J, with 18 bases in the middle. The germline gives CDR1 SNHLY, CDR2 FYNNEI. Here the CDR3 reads CASKKESIGDQPQHF. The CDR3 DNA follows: TGTGCCAGCAAGAAGGAATCGATAGGGGATCAGCCCCAGCATTTT.

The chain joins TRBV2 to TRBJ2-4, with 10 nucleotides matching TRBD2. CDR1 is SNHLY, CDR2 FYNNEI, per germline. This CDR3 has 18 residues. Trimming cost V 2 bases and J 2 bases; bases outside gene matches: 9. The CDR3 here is CASSERLAGDQSKNIQYF. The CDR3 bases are TGTGCCAGCAGTGAAAGGCTAGCGGGGGATCAATCCAAAAACATTCAGTACTTC.

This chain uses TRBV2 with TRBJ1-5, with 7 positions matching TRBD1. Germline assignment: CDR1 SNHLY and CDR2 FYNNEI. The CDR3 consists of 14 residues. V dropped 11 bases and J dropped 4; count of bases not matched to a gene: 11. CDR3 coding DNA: TGTGCCTCAAGCGGGGGACAGATAAATCAGCCCCAGCATTTT. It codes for CASSGGQINQPQHF. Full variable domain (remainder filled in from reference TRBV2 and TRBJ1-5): EPEVTQTPSHQVTQMGQEVILRCVPISNHLYFYWYRQILGQKVEFLVSFYNNEISEKSEIFDDQFSVERPDGSNFTLKIRSTKLEDSAMYFCASSGGQINQPQHFGDGTRLSIL.

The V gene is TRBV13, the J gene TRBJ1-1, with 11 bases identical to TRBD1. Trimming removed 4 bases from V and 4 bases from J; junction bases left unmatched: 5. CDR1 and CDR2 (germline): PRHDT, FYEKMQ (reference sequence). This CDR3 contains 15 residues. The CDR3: CASSWDRGSGTEAFF. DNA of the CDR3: TGTGCCAGCAGCTGGGACAGGGGGTCGGGCACTGAAGCTTTCTTT.

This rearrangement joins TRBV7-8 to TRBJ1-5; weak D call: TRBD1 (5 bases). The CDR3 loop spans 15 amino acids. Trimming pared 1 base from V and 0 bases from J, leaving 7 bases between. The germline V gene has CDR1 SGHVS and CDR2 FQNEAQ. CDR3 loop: CASSLDRGSNQPQHF. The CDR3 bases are TGTGCCAGCAGCTTAGATAGGGGTAGCAATCAGCCCCAGCATTTT.

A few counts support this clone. Here the CDR3 DNA reads TGTGCCATCAGTGGGACAGGCGGGGACGAAAAACTGTTTTTT. This translates into CAISGTGGDEKLFF. This chain links TRBV10-3 with TRBJ1-4; 7 bases agree with TRBD1. The ends lost 4 bases at V and 8 bases at J; junction bases unmatched: 7. The CDR3 covers 14 residues. Looked up from germline, CDR1 is ENHRY and CDR2 is SYGVKD.

This chain's CDR3 is CASSESGEAFF. CDR3 DNA sequence: TGTGCCAGCAGTGAATCGGGTGAAGCTTTCTTT. The V and J genes are TRBV2 and TRBJ1-1; D gene ambiguous. CDR1 SNHLY and CDR2 FYNNEI come from the germline V gene. V gave up 2 bases and J gave up 7 bases, with 5 bases separating them. The CDR3 sequence is 11 residues long.

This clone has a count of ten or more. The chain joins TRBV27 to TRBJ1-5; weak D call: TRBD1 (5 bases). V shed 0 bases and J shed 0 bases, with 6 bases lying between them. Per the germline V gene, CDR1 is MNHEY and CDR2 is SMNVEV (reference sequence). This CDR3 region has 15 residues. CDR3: CASSLSQGSNQPQHF. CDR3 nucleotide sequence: TGTGCCAGCAGTTTATCGCAGGGTAGCAATCAGCCCCAGCATTTT.